Sequencing of this TCR beta chain was carried out in a study of blood T cell repertoires in COVID-19. The overall study: The United States, Italy and Spain were the sources of the acute and convalescent COVID-19 samples. The cDNA or gDNA used as material had been derived from T cells, B-cell-depleted T cells, or PBMCs.

V was trimmed by 7 bases and J by 5 bases, leaving 10 bases between them. The CDR3 runs 12 residues. Looked up from germline, CDR1 is MDHEN and CDR2 is SYDVKM. In the original processing: Counts of nucleated cells, estimated from reference gene primer amplification, were obtained. Profiled with immunoSEQ multiplex PCR; TCRdb holds only in-frame clones, not every one. V and J calls and clone size follow that table, whereas D and trimming were derived from the DNA. The table lists some 90,000 clones, 72% of them singletons. V and J are TRBV28 and TRBJ2-3, with D possibly matching TRBD2 (5 bases). Sequencing used peripheral blood. The receptor comes from a woman aged 55-70 years in a cohort sampled during active or convalescent COVID-19. The CDR3 bases are TGTGCCAGCACTCCCGGGGTAGATACGCAGTATTTT. Translated, it gives CASTPGVDTQYF.